These 24 T cell receptor beta chains originate from one sample sequenced in a study of cytomegalovirus exposure and HLA in healthy donors. Researchers ran the PCR with 60 Vbeta and 13 Jbeta primers. The table came from immunoSEQ multiplex PCR; TCRdb's copy has only in-frame clones and leaves some out. The data show about 150,000 clones, 70% to 85% seen once. Specimen: PBMCs. The origin of the receptors is a woman in her 50s in good health and CMV-seropositive.

This clone has only a few counts. CDR3 nucleotide sequence: TGTGCCAGCAGTTATGGGCAGAACACTGAAGCTTTCTTT. Translating gives CASSYGQNTEAFF. V usage is TRBV6-1 and J usage is TRBJ1-1; no clear D. Germline lookup yields CDR1 MNHNS and CDR2 SASEGT. The V end lost 5 bases, the J end lost 1 base, and 8 bases lay between the germline ends. The CDR3 is 13 amino acids.

In the case of this clone: One end of the junction is discordant with germline, which a read error may explain. The gene calls are TRBV7-9 and TRBJ1-2; TRBD1 might be the D (5 bases). This CDR3 region has 15 residues. Germline lookup yields CDR1 SEHNR and CDR2 FQNEAQ (reference sequence). DNA of the CDR3: TGTTCCAGCAGCTTAGCCCAGGGTGGTAAGGATGGCTACACCTTC. It translates to CSSSLAQGGKDGYTF.

The rearrangement uses TRBV19 and TRBJ1-2; a weak D match, TRBD1 (6 bases). Germline-derived CDR1 and CDR2 are LNHDA and SQIVND (reference sequence). Trimming removed 4 bases from V and 6 bases from J, with 15 bases in between. This CDR3 is built from 14 residues. The DNA for the CDR3 is TGTGCCAGTAGTACACCACAGGGACGGAATGGCTACACCTTC. Protein: CASSTPQGRNGYTF.

The chain is built from TRBV9 and TRBJ2-1, with 8 nucleotides matching TRBD1. The CDR3 length is 16 residues. Germline assignment: CDR1 SGDLS and CDR2 YYNGEE. J lost 5 bases, V lost 0 bases, and 7 bases had no gene match. CDR3 nucleotide sequence: TGTGCCAGCAGCGTAGCTCAGGGGGCGAAACACAATGAGCAGTTCTTC. This encodes CASSVAQGAKHNEQFF.

This chain joins TRBV19 and TRBJ1-4, with 9 positions matching TRBD1. V was pared by 3 bases and J by 10 bases, with 9 bases of the junction left unmatched. The germline gives CDR1 LNHDA, CDR2 SQIVND (reference sequence). The CDR3 is 15 residues long. CDR3 protein: CASSMPDRGDRKLFF. DNA of the CDR3: TGTGCCAGTAGTATGCCGGACAGGGGTGATCGAAAACTGTTTTTT.

The V and J genes are TRBV4-3 and TRBJ2-7; D unclear. V was trimmed by 0 bases and J by 6 bases, leaving 12 bases between them. Germline V gene data show CDR1 as LGHNA and CDR2 as YSLEER. The CDR3 is made up of 14 amino acids. The CDR3 DNA sequence: TGCGCCAGCAGCCAAGACTGGGCACAACCCGAGCAGTACTTC. Translation: CASSQDWAQPEQYF.

The CDR3: CASSRTGNGNTIYF. The CDR3 region has the DNA TGTGCCAGCAGTCGGACAGGGAATGGAAACACCATATATTTT. The gene calls are TRBV6-5 and TRBJ1-3; 8 positions match TRBD1. The CDR3 is made up of 14 amino acids. The ends lost 5 bases at V and 3 bases at J; junction bases unmatched: 3. Germline assignment: CDR1 MNHEY and CDR2 SVGAGI.

CDR3 bases: TGTGCCAGCAGCTTTTGGGCGGGCCCGGCACGGAATGAAAAACTGTTTTTT. This translates into CASSFWAGPARNEKLFF. The gene calls are TRBV7-9 and TRBJ1-4, with D unclear. The CDR3 is 17 amino acids. Trimming removed 3 bases at V and 5 bases at J, with 19 bases between. Germline-derived CDR1 and CDR2 are SEHNR and FQNEAQ (reference sequence).

This chain links TRBV15 with TRBJ1-1, with TRBD1 matching over 8 bases. Trimming took 3 bases from V and 5 from J; bases not matched to a gene: 5. Looked up from germline, CDR1 is LNHNV and CDR2 is YYDKDF (reference sequence). The CDR3 contains 14 residues. The CDR3 loop is CATSSETGVTEAFF. CDR3 DNA sequence: TGTGCCACCAGCAGTGAGACAGGGGTGACTGAAGCTTTCTTT.

A single count supports this clone. The chain recombines TRBV6-5 with TRBJ2-3; 8 positions match TRBD1. V lost 7 bases to trimming and J lost 3 bases; unmatched junction nucleotides: 6. CDR1 and CDR2 (germline): MNHEY, SVGAGI. The CDR3 runs to 14 residues. The CDR3 loop reads CASTPGQATDTQYF. The DNA for the CDR3 is TGTGCCAGCACTCCGGGACAGGCAACAGATACGCAGTATTTT.

The rearrangement links TRBV5-1 to TRBJ2-3, with TRBD2 matching 8 bases. The CDR3 length is 15 residues. CDR1 is SGHRS, CDR2 YFSETQ, per germline. V shed 0 bases and J 3 bases; nucleotides not matched to a gene: 3. The DNA of the CDR3 is TGCGCCAGCAGCTTGGGAAGCGGGAGAACAGATACGCAGTATTTT. It translates to CASSLGSGRTDTQYF.

The V gene is TRBV6-6, the J gene TRBJ1-2, with TRBD1 matching over 7 bases. This CDR3 has 12 residues. Germline-derived CDR1 and CDR2 are MNHNY and SVGAGI (reference sequence). V lost 7 bases to trimming and J lost 6 bases; unmatched junction nucleotides: 5. This CDR3 is CASTKTGDGYTF. The CDR3 DNA sequence: TGTGCCAGCACTAAAACAGGGGATGGCTACACCTTC.

This chain links TRBV5-4 with TRBJ2-7; unclear D gene. Germline V CDR1 and CDR2: SGHNT, YYREEE (reference sequence). The CDR3 runs to 15 residues. V was shortened by 4 bases and J by 0 bases, with 14 bases between the two germline ends. CDR3 protein: CASSTSPVISYEQYF. In nucleotides, the CDR3 is TGTGCCAGCAGCACAAGTCCCGTCATCTCCTACGAGCAGTACTTC. The entire variable domain, with the rest obtained from reference TRBV5-4 and TRBJ2-7, is as follows: ETGVTQSPTHLIKTRGQQVTLRCSSQSGHNTVSWYQQALGQGPQFIFQYYREEENGRGNFPPRFSGLQFPNYSSELNVNALELDDSALYLCASSTSPVISYEQYFGPGTRLTVT.

The chain combines TRBV21-1 with TRBJ1-5; the D segment call TRBD1 is taken from the table without a DNA check. TRBV21-1 is reported as a pseudogene. The CDR3 spans 16 residues. The CDR3 is CASSKGTGNSNQPQHF. CDR3 coding DNA: TGTGCCAGCAGCAAAGGGACAGGGAATAGCAATCAGCCCCAGCATTTT.

The chain combines TRBV5-6 with TRBJ2-3, with TRBD1 as a possible D gene (5 bases). Germline lookup yields CDR1 SGHDT and CDR2 YYEEEE. The ends were cut back, 4 bases at V and 2 bases at J, with 17 bases in the middle. CDR3 length: 16 residues. The CDR3, as DNA: TGTGCCAGCAGCCCATTTCCGAGACAGTCCACAGATACGCAGTATTTT. It codes for CASSPFPRQSTDTQYF. Full variable domain (rest looked up from reference TRBV5-6 and TRBJ2-3): DAGVTQSPTHLIKTRGQQVTLRCSPKSGHDTVSWYQQALGQGPQFIFQYYEEEERQRGNFPDRFSGHQFPNYSSELNVNALLLGDSALYLCASSPFPRQSTDTQYFGPGTRLTVL.

The chain employs TRBV5-1 and TRBJ2-3; TRBD1 matches 10 bases. The CDR3 totals 18 residues. Germline V gene lookup returns CDR1 SGHRS and CDR2 YFSETQ. V gave up 4 bases and J gave up 8 bases; unmatched junction bases: 19. CDR3 sequence reads: CASSPSGQPGQGSGTQYF. The CDR3 DNA reads TGCGCCAGCAGCCCATCGGGGCAACCGGGACAGGGGTCAGGTACGCAGTATTTT. Full variable domain (outside the CDR3, taken from reference TRBV5-1 and TRBJ2-3): KAGVTQTPRYLIKTRGQQVTLSCSPISGHRSVSWYQQTPGQGLQFLFEYFSETQRNKGNFPGRFSGRQFSNSRSEMNVSTLELGDSALYLCASSPSGQPGQGSGTQYFGPGTRLTVL.

V and J are TRBV4-1 and TRBJ2-3; TRBD1 agrees at 8 bases. This CDR3 region has 15 residues. Germline trimming cut 3 bases from V and 4 bases from J; bases unmatched to any gene: 6. Germline loops: CDR1 MGHRA, CDR2 YSYEKL. The CDR3 protein is CASSHGQGQADTQYF. DNA of the CDR3: TGCGCCAGCAGCCACGGACAGGGTCAGGCAGATACGCAGTATTTT.

The genes are TRBV2 and TRBJ2-7; 7 positions match TRBD1. In germline, CDR1 is SNHLY, CDR2 FYNNEI. This CDR3 region has 14 residues. Trimming at V came to 6 bases and at J to 5 bases, leaving 10 bases not matched to a gene. The CDR3 reads CASRENRDSHEQYF. The CDR3 DNA is TGTGCCAGCAGAGAGAACCGGGACAGCCACGAGCAGTACTTC.

This CDR3 is CASSPTGSFYGYTF. The DNA for the CDR3 is TGTGCCAGCAGCCCGACAGGTTCATTCTATGGCTACACCTTC. The chain couples TRBV5-6 to TRBJ1-2; D perhaps matches TRBD1 (6 bases). The ends were cut back, 4 bases at V and 4 bases at J, with 14 bases in the middle. The CDR3 consists of 14 residues. The germline V gene has CDR1 SGHDT and CDR2 YYEEEE.

This clone has only one observation. The V and J genes are TRBV5-3 and TRBJ2-3, with 12 bases fitting TRBD2. Being an ORF, TRBV5-3 has a function that is uncertain. CDR3 length equals 16 residues. Unmatched junction bases numbered 12, after V lost 8 bases and J lost 5 bases. Here the CDR3 DNA reads TGTGCCAGGGACAGTTCTAGCGGGGGGGCCAAAGATACGCAGTATTTT. Protein product: CARDSSSGGAKDTQYF.

This clone was seen a single time. The chain combines TRBV7-2 with TRBJ1-5, with unresolved D. There are 14 residues in the CDR3. V gave up 3 bases and J gave up 6 bases, with 12 bases separating them. Germline CDR1 SGHTA, CDR2 FQGNSA. The chain's CDR3 is CASSFGVSGQPQHF. CDR3 DNA sequence: TGTGCCAGCAGCTTCGGGGTATCAGGTCAGCCCCAGCATTTT. The entire variable domain, with the rest obtained from reference TRBV7-2 and TRBJ1-5, is as follows: GAGVSQSPSNKVTEKGKDVELRCDPISGHTALYWYRQSLGQGLEFLIYFQGNSAPDKSGLPSDRFSAERTGGSVSTLTIQRTQQEDSAVYLCASSFGVSGQPQHFGDGTRLSIL.

The chain combines TRBV4-3 with TRBJ2-1; D might be TRBD2 (7 bases). The CDR3 loop spans 14 amino acids. Looked up from germline, CDR1 is LGHNA and CDR2 is YSLEER. V shed 4 bases and J shed 8 bases, with 15 bases lying between them. CDR3: CASSLMAGAHEQFF. The CDR3 coding sequence is TGCGCCAGCAGCCTAATGGCGGGGGCCCATGAGCAGTTCTTC.

This clone has a single count. The V call is TRBV5-4, the J call TRBJ1-2; TRBD1 aligns across 8 bases. V lost 3 bases to trimming and J lost 7 bases; unmatched junction nucleotides: 8. This CDR3 region has 14 residues. CDR1 SGHNT and CDR2 YYREEE come from the germline V gene (reference sequence). This CDR3 is CASSSGQGARGYTF. In DNA form, the CDR3 reads TGTGCCAGCAGCTCGGGGCAGGGGGCACGTGGCTACACCTTC.

The chain recombines TRBV30 with TRBJ1-2; TRBD1 is a possible D gene (6 bases). This CDR3 spans 13 amino acids. The germline V and J ends were trimmed by 3 bases and 2 bases, with 10 bases remaining between them. From germline, CDR1 is GTSNPN and CDR2 SVGIG (reference sequence). CDR3 sequence reads: CAWSQQGNYGYTF. The CDR3 DNA follows: TGTGCCTGGAGCCAACAGGGAAACTATGGCTACACCTTC. The complete variable domain, with remaining parts taken from reference TRBV30 and TRBJ1-2, reads SQTIHQWPATLVQPVGSPLSLECTVEGTSNPNLYWYRQAAGRGLQLLFYSVGIGQISSEVPQNLSASRPQDRQFILSSKKLLLSDSGFYLCAWSQQGNYGYTFGSGTRLTVV.